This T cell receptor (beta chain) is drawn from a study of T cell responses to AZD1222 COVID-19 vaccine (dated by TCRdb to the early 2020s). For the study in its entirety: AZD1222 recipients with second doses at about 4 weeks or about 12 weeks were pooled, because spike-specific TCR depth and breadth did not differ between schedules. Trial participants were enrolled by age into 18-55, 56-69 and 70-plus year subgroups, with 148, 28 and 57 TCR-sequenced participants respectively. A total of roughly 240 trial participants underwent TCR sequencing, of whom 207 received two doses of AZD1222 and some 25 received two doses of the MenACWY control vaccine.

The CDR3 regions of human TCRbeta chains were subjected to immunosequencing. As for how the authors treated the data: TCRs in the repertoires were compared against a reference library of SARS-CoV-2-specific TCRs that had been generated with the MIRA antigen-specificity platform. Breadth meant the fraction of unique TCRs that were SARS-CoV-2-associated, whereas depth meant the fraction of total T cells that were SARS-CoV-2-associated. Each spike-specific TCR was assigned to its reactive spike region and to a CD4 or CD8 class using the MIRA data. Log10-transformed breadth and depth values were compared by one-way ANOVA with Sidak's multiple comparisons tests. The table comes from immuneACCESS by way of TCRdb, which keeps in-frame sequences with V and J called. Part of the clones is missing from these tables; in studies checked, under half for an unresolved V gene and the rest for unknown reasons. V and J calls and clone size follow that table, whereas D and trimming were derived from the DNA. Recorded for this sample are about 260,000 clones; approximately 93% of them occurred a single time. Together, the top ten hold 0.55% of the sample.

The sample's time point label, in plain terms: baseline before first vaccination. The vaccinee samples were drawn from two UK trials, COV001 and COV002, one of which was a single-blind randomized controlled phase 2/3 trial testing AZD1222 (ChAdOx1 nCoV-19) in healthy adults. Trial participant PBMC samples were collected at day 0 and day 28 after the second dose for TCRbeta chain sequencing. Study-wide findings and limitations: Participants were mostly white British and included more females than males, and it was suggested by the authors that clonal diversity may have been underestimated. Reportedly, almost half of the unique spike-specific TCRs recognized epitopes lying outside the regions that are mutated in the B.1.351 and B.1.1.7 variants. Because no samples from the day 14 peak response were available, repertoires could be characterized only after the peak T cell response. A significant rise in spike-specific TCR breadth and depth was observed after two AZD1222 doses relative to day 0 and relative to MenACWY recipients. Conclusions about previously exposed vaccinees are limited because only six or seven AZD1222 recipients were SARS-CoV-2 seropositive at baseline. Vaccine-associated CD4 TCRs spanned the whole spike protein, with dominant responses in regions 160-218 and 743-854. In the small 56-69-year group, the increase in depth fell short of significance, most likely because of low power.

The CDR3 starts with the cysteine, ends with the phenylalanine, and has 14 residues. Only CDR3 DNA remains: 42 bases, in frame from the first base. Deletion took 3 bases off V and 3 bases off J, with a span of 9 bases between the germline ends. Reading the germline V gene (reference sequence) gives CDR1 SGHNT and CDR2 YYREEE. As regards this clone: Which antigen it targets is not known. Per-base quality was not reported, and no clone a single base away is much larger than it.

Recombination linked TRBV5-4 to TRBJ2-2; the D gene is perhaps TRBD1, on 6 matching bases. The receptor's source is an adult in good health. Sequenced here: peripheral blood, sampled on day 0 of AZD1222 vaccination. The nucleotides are TGTGCCAGCAGCTCCAGGGGTGACACCGGGGAGCTGTTTTTT. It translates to CASSSRGDTGELFF.